The T cell receptor beta chain under discussion was sequenced for a study of early T cells in non-severe SARS-CoV-2 infection. CDR1 DFQATT and CDR2 SNEGSKA come from the germline V gene (reference sequence). The V gene lost 6 bases and the J gene lost 3 bases, with 15 bases spanning the gap. The length of the CDR3 is 13 residues. From the 5' RACE reads, TCRdb called clonotypes with MiXCR, one entry per CDR3 protein. The table lists 85,000 to 100,000 distinct CDR3 sequences, roughly 9.6% of them singletons. This clonotype was seen only a few times. This rearrangement joins TRBV20-1 to TRBJ2-7; D possibly matches TRBD1 or TRBD2 (6 bases each). Sequenced sample: whole blood. The clonotype originates from an adult who was a healthcare worker with PCR-confirmed SARS-CoV-2 infection or an uninfected control (not recorded which). The CDR3 coding sequence is TGCAGTGCCCTGGGGGGCGCAAACTACGAGCAGTACTTC. Protein product: CSALGGANYEQYF.